The 11 T cell receptor beta chains given below trace back to one sample, sequenced in a study of T cell responses to AZD1222 COVID-19 vaccine. The data were produced by immunoSEQ multiplex PCR, yet TCRdb's version contains in-frame clones alone and is incomplete. The sample table sets out about 140,000 clones. Material: peripheral blood. The receptors derive from an adult in good health.

The chain joins TRBV19 to TRBJ2-1, with D possibly called TRBD1 or TRBD2 (5 bases each). The CDR3 runs to 14 residues. The germline gives CDR1 LNHDA, CDR2 SQIVND (reference sequence). Trimming shortened V by 1 base and J by 7 bases, and 11 bases separated the two germline ends. CDR3 sequence: CASSIAGPRNEQFF. In DNA form, the CDR3 reads TGTGCCAGTAGTATAGCGGGGCCAAGGAATGAGCAGTTCTTC.

The genes are TRBV5-1 and TRBJ2-3; the match to TRBD1 covers 7 bases. V trimming: 6 bases; J trimming: 2 bases; junction bases outside the gene matches: 6. The CDR3 totals 14 residues. CDR1 is SGHRS, CDR2 YFSETQ, per germline. CDR3 nucleotides: TGCGCCAGCACCACAGGGGTCAACACAGATACGCAGTATTTT. It encodes CASTTGVNTDTQYF. The whole variable domain, filled in from reference TRBV5-1 and TRBJ2-3, reads KAGVTQTPRYLIKTRGQQVTLSCSPISGHRSVSWYQQTPGQGLQFLFEYFSETQRNKGNFPGRFSGRQFSNSRSEMNVSTLELGDSALYLCASTTGVNTDTQYFGPGTRLTVL.

The chain carries TRBV2 and TRBJ1-4; TRBD1 is a possible D gene (6 bases). CDR1 and CDR2 from the germline V gene are SNHLY and FYNNEI. There are 13 residues in the CDR3. Deletions cut 7 bases from V and 7 bases from J, with 13 bases between. The CDR3 DNA is TGTGCCAGCAACGGGGGGCTCGGTGAAAAACTGTTTTTT. This translates into CASNGGLGEKLFF.

The chain employs TRBV2 and TRBJ2-5; TRBD1 agrees at 10 bases. Trimming took 6 bases from V and 5 from J; bases not matched to a gene: 9. The CDR3 covers 15 residues. Germline V lookup: CDR1 SNHLY, CDR2 FYNNEI. The CDR3 region is CASRPGTGVAETQYF. The CDR3 nucleotides are TGTGCCAGCAGACCGGGGACAGGGGTAGCGGAGACCCAGTACTTC.

The V call is TRBV6-2 or TRBV6-3, the J call TRBJ2-3, with D unresolved. The CDR3 contains 15 residues. V shed 0 bases and J shed 1 base, with 8 bases lying between them. In germline, CDR1 is MNHEY, CDR2 SVGEGT. CDR3 sequence reads: CASSYSFGGTDTQYF. In DNA form, the CDR3 reads TGTGCCAGCAGTTACTCTTTTGGGGGCACAGATACGCAGTATTTT.

The chain joins TRBV19 to TRBJ1-1; D perhaps matches TRBD1 (5 bases). Trimming took 6 bases from V and 7 from J, leaving 24 bases between them. CDR3 length equals 16 residues. CDR1 and CDR2 from the germline V gene are LNHDA and SQIVND (reference sequence). DNA of the CDR3: TGTGCCAGTAGGTCCGGGGACCCGCAGTTCGGAGGTGAAGCTTTCTTT. Protein: CASRSGDPQFGGEAFF.

The CDR3 is CSASGGAADVRYEQYF. CDR3 bases: TGCAGTGCTAGTGGCGGAGCGGCGGATGTGAGGTACGAGCAGTACTTC. The V and J genes are TRBV20-1 and TRBJ2-7; D possibly corresponds to TRBD2 (5 bases). CDR3 length: 16 amino acids. From germline, CDR1 is DFQATT and CDR2 SNEGSKA (reference sequence). V was pared by 3 bases and J by 4 bases, with 22 bases between.

The chain combines TRBV6-5 with TRBJ1-1; no reliable D call. Trimming left V 0 bases short and J 5 bases short, with 13 bases between. Germline CDR1 reads MNHEY; CDR2 reads SVGAGI. This CDR3 is 15 amino acids long. Here the CDR3 DNA reads TGTGCCAGCAGTTACTCGACCCATGCGAGGACTGAAGCTTTCTTT. Translated: CASSYSTHARTEAFF.

This chain links TRBV5-1 with TRBJ2-7; 7 bases align to TRBD1. The J segment lost 3 bases and the V segment lost 4 bases, leaving 7 bases of the junction unmatched. This CDR3 is 14 amino acids long. Germline CDR1 and CDR2: SGHRS and YFSETQ. The CDR3 DNA sequence: TGCGCCAGCAGCGGGGGACAGCTAAACTACGAGCAGTACTTC. Protein product: CASSGGQLNYEQYF.

V gene TRBV9 combines with J gene TRBJ1-3, with D tentatively TRBD1 (6 bases). CDR3 length: 17 amino acids. Germline CDR1 is SGDLS and CDR2 is YYNGEE. V was cut by 0 bases and J by 4 bases, with 17 bases left in between. The CDR3 DNA sequence: TGTGCCAGCAGCGTAGGACCTGAGGGGGGGCACGGAAACACCATATATTTT. Its protein product is CASSVGPEGGHGNTIYF.

Here the CDR3 reads CASSPQGDGTDTQYF. CDR3 bases: TGTGCCAGCAGCCCACAAGGGGATGGCACAGATACGCAGTATTTT. The chain employs TRBV11-3 and TRBJ2-3, with D maybe TRBD1 (5 bases). Germline V gene data show CDR1 as SGHNT and CDR2 as YENEEA. V was trimmed by 5 bases and J by 1 base, leaving 13 bases between them. The CDR3 length is 15 residues.